This entry describes one T cell receptor beta chain. What it recognizes is unknown. This record belongs to a study of shared clonotypes between healthy human individuals. Overall study findings and caveats: Investigators collected only blood, and repertoires in tissues likely differ.

TCRdb keeps only in-frame clones here, not all; method: immunoSEQ multiplex PCR. The repertoire holds 600,000 or so clones, with approximately 95% as singletons. Cells designated naive CD8 were CD45RO-negative and were positively selected for CCR7, with terminally differentiated effector memory CD45RA+ cells excluded. Donors comprised healthy HIV-negative adults lacking recent acute infections or vaccinations. CDR1 is LNHDA and CDR2 is SQIVND in the germline V gene (reference sequence). Trimming pared 5 bases from V and 1 base from J, leaving 12 bases between. The CDR3 runs 15 residues. V usage is TRBV19 and J usage is TRBJ1-5; D possibly corresponds to TRBD1 (5 bases). Sequencing used naive CD8+ T cells sorted from blood. The source is a woman aged 30 to 39 in good health. In nucleotides, the CDR3 is TGTGCCAGTAGTTGGTCTGGGGCCAGCAATCAGCCCCAGCATTTT. This translates into CASSWSGASNQPQHF.